The 2 T cell receptor beta chains presented below share a single source sample, sequenced in a study of regulatory T cells in long-lasting Graves disease. Time point described: newly diagnosed GD, antithyroid drugs for less than 3 months. RNA from PBMCs was the source of the TCR library. Both iRepertoire HTBI primers and Arm-PCR of CDR3 regions were used to build the TCR beta libraries. TCRdb redid the calling of the multiplex PCR reads with MiXCR, one entry per CDR3 protein. The sample carries about 540,000 distinct CDR3 sequences, roughly 12% recorded once. In addition, the sample was reused for a study of T cells in Graves' hyperthyroidism and ophthalmopathy.

Sequencing used peripheral blood mononuclear cells (PBMCs), obtained at new diagnosis, from a patient treated with antithyroid drugs. All receptors derive from a young man with Graves disease.

This clonotype was observed at least ten times. The chain joins TRBV20-1 to TRBJ1-2; a weak D match, TRBD1 (6 bases). Germline V gene lookup returns CDR1 DFQATT and CDR2 SNEGSKA (reference sequence). CDR3 length equals 17 residues. The V and J ends lost 0 bases and 1 base respectively, with 18 bases between them. DNA of the CDR3: TGCAGTGCTAGAGATCTGGAACAGGGCTCTCTTAACTATGGCTACACCTTC. It specifies CSARDLEQGSLNYGYTF.

The sample holds many counts of this clonotype. V is TRBV2 and J is TRBJ2-7, with 8 bases aligning to TRBD1. CDR3 size: 12 residues. With V trimmed by 11 bases and J by 4 bases, 7 bases remained unmatched. CDR1 SNHLY and CDR2 FYNNEI come from the germline V gene. The CDR3 here is CAVRDRHYEQYF. CDR3 nucleotides: TGTGCCGTCCGGGACAGGCATTACGAGCAGTACTTC.